Sequencing of this T cell receptor beta chain was carried out in a study of blood T cell repertoires in COVID-19. The protocol was immunoSEQ multiplex PCR, while the TCRdb copy is restricted to in-frame clones and leaves out a portion. The sample includes 65,000 to 90,000 clones, roughly four fifths of them seen just once. The CDR3 sequence is 12 residues long. V was clipped by 3 bases and J by 5 bases, with 5 bases between them. CDR1 is LGHDT, CDR2 YNNKEL, per germline (reference sequence). The chain joins TRBV3-1 (or the pseudogene TRBV3-2) to TRBJ1-5; no definite D call. The receptor's source is a man between 60 and 75 years old with acute or convalescent COVID-19. The sample consisted of peripheral blood. As DNA, the CDR3 is TGTGCCAGCAGCCAGTTAGATCAGCCCCAGCATTTT. It codes for CASSQLDQPQHF.